This TCR beta chain derives from a study of blood T cell repertoires in COVID-19 (TCRdb year 2020). About the investigation overall: Samples covering the acute and convalescent phases of COVID-19 were provided by collaborators in the United States, Italy and Spain. The prospective study material was composed of cDNA or gDNA derived from T cells, B-cell-depleted T cells, or PBMCs. Deeply sampled blood TCRbeta repertoires from subjects exposed to, actively infected with, or recovered from COVID-19 were included in the dataset. The repertoires were released in a freely available public database meant as a resource for research on the immune response to SARS-CoV-2. The samples were drawn from the first 160 participants of the ongoing ImmuneRACE study and from about 1,200 subjects provided by 6 global collaborators. The sample metadata nearly always contained a de-identified subject ID, COVID-19 status, age in years and sex. Where available, HLA class I and class II types were taken from metadata supplied by the sample provider and were not determined by assay-based typing. Summary of the overall study and its limitations: The quantity of clinical and demographic metadata differed by source and by participant and was supplied without curation.

V loses 9 bases of germline sequence and J loses 0 bases, and the interval between the two ends is 14 bases. According to the germline V gene, CDR1 reads KGHDR and CDR2 reads SFDVKD. The CDR3 sequence holds 15 residues, the cysteine and phenylalanine included. Only CDR3 DNA remains: 45 bases, in frame from the first base. Participants in the prospective study were enrolled through a virtual design, were aged roughly 18 to 100 years, and lived in roughly 25 United States geographic areas. To assign participants to cohorts, the prospective study relied on clinical history that participants themselves reported in a screening survey and a study questionnaire. For ImmuneRACE Cohort 3, a participant was defined as recovered based on two consecutive negative NP/OP PCR tests, clearance by a healthcare professional, or resolution of symptoms. In the prospective study, mobile phlebotomists collected whole blood, serum and a nasopharyngeal or oropharyngeal swab from each participant. Prospective study participants could optionally give additional blood draws and questionnaires over an approximately two-month period. Before DNA extraction, prospective study blood samples were shipped either frozen or at room temperature.

On this clone itself: It has no known antigen specificity. It has no much larger one-base neighbor in the sample; base qualities were not kept.

TCRbeta CDR3 regions were amplified from genomic DNA using the immunoSEQ Assay, a bias-controlled multiplex PCR. In the source study's methods: Within the assay, amplification of reference gene primers was used to estimate how many nucleated cells each sample contained. To quantify the absolute abundance of each unique TCRbeta CDR3 rearrangement, sequence reads were collapsed and filtered. Productive Simpson clonality was computed per sample as the square root of Simpson's diversity index over productive rearrangements. TCRdb took over this immuneACCESS table, retaining in-frame rearrangements with V and J assigned. Such tables are incomplete; in checked studies, under half of the missing clones stem from an unresolved V gene, and the remainder is unexplained. The V and J calls and clone size are taken from that table; D and trimming were inferred from the DNA. The sample table contains some 140,000 clones; only one count was recorded for roughly 80% of them. 18% of the sample rests with the top ten.

The sequenced sample consisted of PBMCs or T cells enriched from blood (not recorded which). Recombination connected TRBV24-1 to TRBJ2-1; the D gene is not confidently resolved. This sequence originates from a man aged 25 to 40 who had recovered from COVID-19. The CDR3 loop reads CATSAHSSSYNEQFF. The sequenced DNA is TGTGCCACCTCAGCCCACAGTAGCTCCTACAATGAGCAGTTCTTC.